This T cell receptor (beta chain) emerged from a study of shared clonotypes between healthy human individuals. Study as a whole: Those who served as donors were two women and three men between the ages of 18 and 49. Plates per donor: three CD4 naive, three CD4 memory, two CD8 naive, one CD8 memory.

Overall study findings and caveats: Naive subsets usually exceeded memory subsets in estimated richness.

The split of CD4+ cells yielded CD45RA+ naive and CD45RA-negative memory subsets. Worth noting for this clone: What it binds is not known.

Germline loops: CDR1 SGHAT, CDR2 FQNNGV. The CDR3 contains 17 residues. The V gene lost 3 bases and the J gene lost 3 bases, with 15 bases spanning the gap. TCRdb's copy holds only in-frame clones and misses some; the assay was immunoSEQ multiplex PCR. Of 2 million to 2.5 million clones listed, approximately 93% were seen once; the top ten hold under 0.45%. Sequencing input: naive CD4+ T cells from PBMCs. This sample's subset: CD45RA+ positively selected. The chain has TRBV11-2 and TRBJ2-6; weak D call: TRBD1 (7 bases). The sequence derives from a man younger than 35 in good health. Some clones in this sample may be carry-over from other donors' samples. This CDR3 is CASSFGDWTGGANVLTF. DNA for the CDR3: TGTGCCAGCAGCTTCGGGGACTGGACAGGTGGGGCCAACGTCCTGACTTTC.